These T cell receptor beta chains were read from a single sample in a study of blood T cell repertoires in COVID-19. Using immunoSEQ multiplex PCR, the repertoire was profiled, and TCRdb retains in-frame clones only, with some absent. The sample shows under 200,000 clones, roughly 87% of them seen only once. Sequenced input: PBMCs or T cells enriched from blood (not recorded which). The receptors derive from a woman aged 45 to 65 who had recovered from COVID-19. Both conserved end residues are part of each CDR3. Fields, in order: clone size, V gene, D gene, J gene, CDR3 DNA, CDR3 protein. The D gene is left open where the match is weak. Size is stated for part of the rows, as once, few or many counts, or as a class when the clone is expanded.

clone_size: -; v_call: TRBV6-2/TRBV6-3; d_call: TRBD2; j_call: TRBJ2-7; cdr3_nt: TGTGCCAGCAGTTTCCCTCTAGCGGGGGCTTCCTACGAGCAGTACTTC; cdr3_aa: CASSFPLAGASYEQYF
clone_size: -; v_call: TRBV12-2; d_call: -; j_call: TRBJ2-1; cdr3_nt: TGTGCAAGTCGCTGGGGGACTAGCGGGAGCTCCTACAATGAGCAGTTCTTC; cdr3_aa: CASRWGTSGSSYNEQFF
clone_size: -; v_call: TRBV30; d_call: -; j_call: TRBJ2-1; cdr3_nt: TGTGCCTGGAGTGGGAGCGGAGGCCCTTACAATGAGCAGTTCTTC; cdr3_aa: CAWSGSGGPYNEQFF
clone_size: -; v_call: TRBV30; d_call: TRBD2; j_call: TRBJ2-7; cdr3_nt: TGTGCCTGGAGTGCTACTAGCGGGATGCTACTCTACGAGCAGTACTTC; cdr3_aa: CAWSATSGMLLYEQYF
clone_size: -; v_call: TRBV27; d_call: TRBD1; j_call: TRBJ1-3; cdr3_nt: TGTGCCAGCAGTTTACACAGGGGTGGCACCATATATTTT; cdr3_aa: CASSLHRGGTIYF
clone_size: -; v_call: TRBV28; d_call: TRBD1; j_call: TRBJ1-2; cdr3_nt: TGTGCCACTCCATCGGGGACAGGGCATAACTATGGCTACACCTTC; cdr3_aa: CATPSGTGHNYGYTF
clone_size: -; v_call: TRBV7-2; d_call: -; j_call: TRBJ2-7; cdr3_nt: TGTGCCAGCAGCTTCCCCGGGAGCTACGAGCAGTACTTC; cdr3_aa: CASSFPGSYEQYF
clone_size: -; v_call: TRBV29-1; d_call: -; j_call: TRBJ1-1; cdr3_nt: TGCAGCGTTGAACTGGGTTCAGGTACGGAAGCTTTCTTT; cdr3_aa: CSVELGSGTEAFF
clone_size: -; v_call: TRBV28; d_call: TRBD2; j_call: TRBJ2-7; cdr3_nt: TGTGCCAGCACCCTGGGACTAGCGGGAGGGCACGAGCAGTACTTC; cdr3_aa: CASTLGLAGGHEQYF
clone_size: -; v_call: TRBV5-6; d_call: -; j_call: TRBJ2-5; cdr3_nt: TGTGCCAGCAGCCCCGGGAGCCTACAAGAGACCCAGTACTTC; cdr3_aa: CASSPGSLQETQYF
clone_size: -; v_call: TRBV7-6; d_call: -; j_call: TRBJ1-4; cdr3_nt: TGTGCCAGCAGCTTTGCAGGGGTGGAAGAAAAACTGTTTTTT; cdr3_aa: CASSFAGVEEKLFF
clone_size: -; v_call: TRBV3-1/TRBV3-2; d_call: -; j_call: TRBJ1-2; cdr3_nt: TGTGCCAGCAGCTTCCAGGGGCTTGGGGGCTACACCTTC; cdr3_aa: CASSFQGLGGYTF
clone_size: -; v_call: TRBV15; d_call: -; j_call: TRBJ1-4; cdr3_nt: TGTGCCACCAGCAGATATACAGGGATACTGTTTTTT; cdr3_aa: CATSRYTGILFF
clone_size: -; v_call: TRBV11-2; d_call: TRBD1; j_call: TRBJ2-7; cdr3_nt: TGTGCCAGCAGCCTAACCTCCGGGACAGGGGTCTACGAGCAGTACTTC; cdr3_aa: CASSLTSGTGVYEQYF
clone_size: -; v_call: TRBV7-9; d_call: -; j_call: TRBJ2-1; cdr3_nt: TGTGCCAGCAGCTTAGGGGGCGGGGACTTAAGGGAGCAGTTCTTC; cdr3_aa: CASSLGGGDLREQFF
clone_size: once; v_call: TRBV7-9; d_call: TRBD1; j_call: TRBJ2-6; cdr3_nt: TGTGCCAGCAGCGTAGGGGGCTTCCCTGGGGCCAACGTCCTGACTTTC; cdr3_aa: CASSVGGFPGANVLTF
clone_size: -; v_call: TRBV27; d_call: TRBD1; j_call: TRBJ1-2; cdr3_nt: TGTGCCAGCAGTCCCTATCCCCCACAGGGGGCGAGCGACTATGGCTACACCTTC; cdr3_aa: CASSPYPPQGASDYGYTF
clone_size: -; v_call: TRBV7-9; d_call: -; j_call: TRBJ1-1; cdr3_nt: TGTGCCAGCAGCTCTTCGACGGGGGTAGGCACTGAAGCTTTCTTT; cdr3_aa: CASSSSTGVGTEAFF
clone_size: -; v_call: TRBV30; d_call: TRBD2; j_call: TRBJ2-2; cdr3_nt: TGTGCCTGGAGTGTTGCGGGAGAGACCACCGGGGAGCTGTTTTTT; cdr3_aa: CAWSVAGETTGELFF
clone_size: -; v_call: TRBV10-2; d_call: -; j_call: TRBJ1-5; cdr3_nt: TGCGCCAGCAGTGCAGGGGATCAGCCCCAGCATTTT; cdr3_aa: CASSAGDQPQHF
clone_size: once; v_call: TRBV6-5; d_call: -; j_call: TRBJ2-6; cdr3_nt: TGTGCCAGCAGTTACTACAGGGCCTCTGGGGCCAACGTCCTGACTTTC; cdr3_aa: CASSYYRASGANVLTF
clone_size: -; v_call: TRBV19; d_call: -; j_call: TRBJ1-1; cdr3_nt: TGTGCCAGTAGTATTTTGGTGAGCACTGAAGCTTTCTTT; cdr3_aa: CASSILVSTEAFF
clone_size: -; v_call: TRBV29-1; d_call: -; j_call: TRBJ2-2; cdr3_nt: TGCAGCGTTGTCGGGTACTGGAGGGGAACCGGGGAGCTGTTTTTT; cdr3_aa: CSVVGYWRGTGELFF
clone_size: once; v_call: TRBV10-2; d_call: TRBD1; j_call: TRBJ1-1; cdr3_nt: TGCGCCAGCAGATTCTCCCGGGACAGGGGAACTGAAGCTTTCTTT; cdr3_aa: CASRFSRDRGTEAFF
clone_size: -; v_call: TRBV30; d_call: -; j_call: TRBJ1-6; cdr3_nt: TGTGCCTGGAGTAGGGGGGGCAGCTCCTATAATTCACCCCTCCACTTT; cdr3_aa: CAWSRGGSSYNSPLHF
clone_size: many; v_call: TRBV11-1; d_call: TRBD1; j_call: TRBJ1-5; cdr3_nt: TGTGCCAGCAGCCTGGACAGGGCTCAGCCCCAGCATTTT; cdr3_aa: CASSLDRAQPQHF
clone_size: once; v_call: TRBV28; d_call: -; j_call: TRBJ1-5; cdr3_nt: TGTGCCAGCAGCAAATCGTCCGGTAGCAATCAGCCCCAGCATTTT; cdr3_aa: CASSKSSGSNQPQHF
clone_size: -; v_call: TRBV5-1; d_call: -; j_call: TRBJ1-4; cdr3_nt: TGCGCCAGCAGCTGGGGGGGACGCGAGGAAAAACTGTTTTTT; cdr3_aa: CASSWGGREEKLFF
clone_size: -; v_call: TRBV6-6; d_call: -; j_call: TRBJ1-3; cdr3_nt: TGTGCCAGCGGGCCGCAGGGCCGCTCTGGAAACACCATATATTTT; cdr3_aa: CASGPQGRSGNTIYF
clone_size: -; v_call: TRBV6-4; d_call: TRBD2; j_call: TRBJ2-1; cdr3_nt: TGTGCCAGCACCAAGCGGGAGGGCCTACATTACAATGAGCAGTTCTTC; cdr3_aa: CASTKREGLHYNEQFF
clone_size: -; v_call: TRBV10-1; d_call: TRBD2; j_call: TRBJ2-2; cdr3_nt: TGCGCCAGCAGCCTAGGACTAGCGGGGAACACCGGGGAGCTGTTTTTT; cdr3_aa: CASSLGLAGNTGELFF
clone_size: -; v_call: TRBV6-1; d_call: -; j_call: TRBJ2-7; cdr3_nt: TGTGCCAGCAGTGAAGTCTGGGGAGGCTACGAGCAGTACTTC; cdr3_aa: CASSEVWGGYEQYF
clone_size: once; v_call: TRBV10-1; d_call: TRBD2; j_call: TRBJ2-3; cdr3_nt: TGCGCCAGCAGTGAGTCGAAAGCGGGGAGCACAGATACGCAGTATTTT; cdr3_aa: CASSESKAGSTDTQYF
clone_size: -; v_call: TRBV5-1; d_call: TRBD2; j_call: TRBJ2-1; cdr3_nt: TGCGCCAGCAGCTTGACAATCGGACTAGCGGGTATTAATGAGCAGTTCTTC; cdr3_aa: CASSLTIGLAGINEQFF